This TCR beta chain was sequenced for a study of blood T cell repertoires in COVID-19 (dated by TCRdb to 2018 to 2020). Describing the broader study: The collaborator samples originated in the United States, Italy and Spain and spanned the acute and convalescent phases of COVID-19. The material from the prospective study consisted of cDNA or gDNA derived from T cells, B-cell-depleted T cells, or PBMCs. Deeply sampled blood TCRbeta repertoires from subjects exposed to, actively infected with, or recovered from COVID-19 were included in the dataset. The repertoires were released in a freely available public database intended as a resource for research on the immune response to SARS-CoV-2. Samples were obtained from the ongoing ImmuneRACE study (first 160 participants) and from some 1,200 subjects provided by 6 global collaborators. The sample metadata nearly always contained a de-identified subject ID, COVID-19 status, age in years and sex. Where HLA class I and class II types were available, the types were taken from metadata supplied by the sample provider, not from assay-based typing. Overall study outcomes, separate from this receptor: The amount of clinical and demographic metadata varied by source and participant and was provided uncurated.

A few counts support this clone. Its antigen target is currently unknown. Base qualities are not recorded, but no much larger clone differs from it by a single base. Whole blood was collected in K2EDTA tubes by collaborating institutions according to the institutions' own protocols. For TCRbeta analysis, collaborators shipped samples as frozen whole blood, isolated PBMCs, or DNA extracted from either of those sample types. TCRbeta CDR3 regions were amplified from genomic DNA by means of the immunoSEQ Assay, a bias-controlled multiplex PCR. Per the authors' processing: The number of nucleated cells in each sample was estimated from the amplification of reference gene primers within the assay. To quantify the absolute abundance of each unique TCRbeta CDR3 rearrangement, sequence reads were collapsed and filtered. For each sample, productive Simpson clonality was calculated as the square root of Simpson's diversity index over productive rearrangements. In TCRdb, the immuneACCESS table is reduced to in-frame sequences with V and J assigned. These tables do not hold every clone; where another copy was compared, an unresolved V gene accounts for under half, and the others remain unexplained. Clonal size and the V and J genes are those of that table, whereas D and trimming came from the DNA. For this sample the table gives about 120,000 clones, of which under 90% were detected only once. The leading ten clones occupy roughly 4.3% of the sample.

The clonotype was recovered from a woman in her seventies with acute or convalescent COVID-19. The material sequenced was peripheral blood.

The CDR3 protein sequence reads: CSASRTDGNTIYF. The DNA sequence reads TGCAGTGCTAGTAGAACAGATGGAAACACCATATATTTT. The chain was built from TRBV20-1 and TRBJ1-3, with the D gene call left open. For CDR1 and CDR2, the germline V gene (reference sequence) lists DFQATT and SNEGSKA. The V and J ends are trimmed by 3 bases and 3 bases, leaving 9 bases between them. The CDR3, cysteine through phenylalanine, is 13 amino acids long. Only the CDR3 portion is preserved as DNA: 39 bases, with reading frame beginning at the first base.